This entry lists 17 T cell receptor beta chains sequenced from one sample in a study of blood T cell repertoires in COVID-19. Sequenced by immunoSEQ multiplex PCR; TCRdb stores in-frame clones only, minus some. The table shows some 80,000 clones, with around 79% occurring only once. What was sequenced was peripheral blood. The receptors originated from a woman aged 80 or older with active or convalescent COVID-19.

V usage is TRBV7-2 and J usage is TRBJ2-1; 7 positions match TRBD2. V was clipped by 2 bases and J by 8 bases; unmatched bases: 9. Looked up from germline, CDR1 is SGHTA and CDR2 is FQGNSA. The CDR3 spans 15 residues. DNA for the CDR3: TGTGCCAGCAGCTTAAGTGGCGGGAGAGGGGATGAGCAGTTCTTC. It encodes CASSLSGGRGDEQFF.

The chain couples TRBV6-6 to TRBJ1-3, with 7 nucleotides matching TRBD1. Germline loops: CDR1 MNHNY, CDR2 SVGAGI (reference sequence). V dropped 5 bases and J dropped 4; count of bases not matched to a gene: 2. CDR3 length equals 13 residues. CDR3 coding DNA: TGTGCCAGCAGTAGGGGGCAAGGAAACACCATATATTTT. It codes for CASSRGQGNTIYF.

V is TRBV7-9 and J is TRBJ2-2; D remains unclear. The germline V gene encodes CDR1 SEHNR and CDR2 FQNEAQ (reference sequence). The CDR3 length is 16 residues. V was shortened by 2 bases and J by 6 bases, with 16 bases between the two germline ends. For the CDR3, the DNA is TGTGCCAGCAGCTTAATGGCGGCTAGTCGCCCCGGGGAGCTGTTTTTT. It translates to CASSLMAASRPGELFF.

This clone occurred a few times. The chain couples TRBV7-9 to TRBJ1-5; a weak D match, TRBD1 (5 bases). Germline CDR1 and CDR2: SEHNR and FQNEAQ (reference sequence). The CDR3 has 14 amino acids. Trimming stripped 5 bases from V and 7 bases from J, with 15 bases between. The CDR3 region is CASSDMGGKQPQHF. The CDR3 nucleotides read TGTGCCAGCAGCGATATGGGGGGGAAACAGCCCCAGCATTTT.

This chain uses TRBV2 with TRBJ1-2; D may be TRBD1 (6 bases). The CDR3 consists of 13 residues. V was trimmed by 3 bases and J by 6 bases, leaving 11 bases between them. CDR1 is SNHLY and CDR2 is FYNNEI in the germline V gene. CDR3 residues: CASSDDRTNGYTF. The CDR3, as DNA: TGTGCCAGCAGTGACGACAGGACCAATGGCTACACCTTC.

A few counts support this clone. V gene TRBV6-5 combines with J gene TRBJ2-7, with 9 bases aligning to TRBD1. The CDR3 spans 14 residues. V lost 2 bases, J lost 7 bases, and 6 bases stayed unmatched. Germline CDR1 reads MNHEY; CDR2 reads SVGAGI. The CDR3 reads CASSYLGQGFEQYF. The CDR3, as DNA: TGTGCCAGCAGTTACCTTGGACAGGGGTTTGAGCAGTACTTC.

On this clone: Other DNA sequences in the sample encode the same CDR3. The chain couples TRBV5-1 to TRBJ2-5; D gene ambiguous. The germline V gene has CDR1 SGHRS and CDR2 YFSETQ. CDR3 length: 12 residues. The V end was cut by 2 bases, the J end by 5 bases, with 7 bases between. The CDR3 region has the DNA TGCGCCAGCAGCTTCTCGGAGGAGACCCAGTACTTC. Protein sequence: CASSFSEETQYF.

This rearrangement joins TRBV5-1 to TRBJ1-2; no reliable D call. Trimming removed 0 bases from V and 7 bases from J, with 13 bases in between. Germline loops: CDR1 SGHRS, CDR2 YFSETQ. The CDR3 has 14 residues. The CDR3 nucleotides read TGCGCCAGCAGCTTGGAACGGGTGGAGAGTGGCTACACCTTC. Translating gives CASSLERVESGYTF.

The genes are TRBV7-2 and TRBJ2-7, with 8 bases fitting TRBD2. The J segment lost 2 bases and the V segment lost 3 bases, leaving 6 bases of the junction unmatched. This CDR3 comprises 15 residues. Germline-derived CDR1 and CDR2 are SGHTA and FQGNSA. The CDR3 sequence: CASSFVPGGTYEQYF. As DNA, the CDR3 is TGTGCCAGCAGCTTCGTTCCGGGAGGGACCTACGAGCAGTACTTC.

The V call is TRBV7-2, the J call TRBJ2-5; D perhaps matches TRBD1 (5 bases). Germline V gives CDR1 SGHTA, CDR2 FQGNSA. Trimming removed 1 base at V and 0 bases at J, with 12 bases between. The CDR3 is 16 amino acids. In DNA form, the CDR3 reads TGTGCCAGCAGCTTAGTTGGGGCCCTGTACCAAGAGACCCAGTACTTC. Translation: CASSLVGALYQETQYF.

The chain combines TRBV6-2 or TRBV6-3 with TRBJ1-2; a possible D gene is TRBD1 (5 bases). The CDR3 runs to 16 residues. The V gene's germline CDR1 is MNHEY and CDR2 SVGEGT. V was pared by 5 bases and J by 7 bases, with 23 bases between. CDR3 nucleotides: TGTGCCAGCAGTATTTCGACAGCCTCCTTGGGATCTGGCTACACCTTC. This codes for CASSISTASLGSGYTF.

The chain links TRBV19 to TRBJ1-1; TRBD1 agrees at 12 bases. After removal of 3 bases from V and 8 bases from J, the junction contained 4 bases not matched to a gene. This CDR3 has 14 amino acids. Germline V lookup: CDR1 LNHDA, CDR2 SQIVND (reference sequence). The CDR3 region has the DNA TGTGCCAGTAGTATGGCAGGGACAGGGGGCGAAGCTTTCTTT. Protein product: CASSMAGTGGEAFF.

This clone was seen once. The V call is TRBV18, the J call TRBJ1-2; D not resolved. Germline CDR1 and CDR2: KGHSH and LQKENI. V lost 2 bases and J 8 bases, leaving 21 bases between the germline ends. The CDR3 is made up of 16 amino acids. Here the CDR3 reads CASSPFFGVSIEGYTF. The CDR3 region has the DNA TGTGCCAGCTCACCATTTTTCGGGGTATCGATCGAGGGCTACACCTTC. The full variable domain, with the rest looked up from reference TRBV18 and TRBJ1-2, is NAGVMQNPRHLVRRRGQEARLRCSPMKGHSHVYWYRQLPEEGLKFMVYLQKENIIDESGMPKERFSAEFPKEGPSILRIQQVVRGDSAAYFCASSPFFGVSIEGYTFGSGTRLTVV.

V gene TRBV5-1 combines with J gene TRBJ1-6; D not certain. The ends were cut back, 2 bases at V and 9 bases at J, with 6 bases in the middle. The CDR3 runs 12 residues. Germline V CDR1 and CDR2: SGHRS, YFSETQ. CDR3 region: CASSLDSSPLHF. CDR3 DNA: TGCGCCAGCAGCTTAGATAGTTCACCCCTCCACTTT.

J is TRBJ1-2 and V is TRBV7-9, with 7 nucleotides matching TRBD1. CDR1 is SEHNR, CDR2 FQNEAQ, per germline (reference sequence). The V gene end was trimmed by 3 bases and the J gene end by 7 bases; junction bases not matched to a gene: 5. The CDR3 has 13 residues. CDR3 nucleotides: TGTGCCAGCAGCTTCGGGACAGCCCTTGGCTACACCTTC. Translation: CASSFGTALGYTF.

CDR3 nucleotide sequence: TGCGCCAGCAGCCAAGGACAGGGGTTTCAGCCCCAGCATTTT. It encodes CASSQGQGFQPQHF. The V and J genes are TRBV4-1 and TRBJ1-5; 8 positions match TRBD1. The germline V gene has CDR1 MGHRA and CDR2 YSYEKL. Losses at the gene ends were 1 base for V and 6 bases for J; bases not matched to a gene: 2. The CDR3 sequence is 14 residues long.

V is TRBV4-1 and J is TRBJ2-1; 9 bases fit TRBD2. CDR3 length: 17 amino acids. CDR1 and CDR2 (germline): MGHRA, YSYEKL. The V and J ends lost 4 bases and 9 bases, in that order; junction bases with no gene match: 16. The CDR3 is CASSPPGSGSAGAEQFF. DNA of the CDR3: TGCGCCAGCAGCCCGCCGGGTAGCGGGAGCGCGGGCGCTGAGCAGTTCTTC.